The source of this TCR beta chain is a study of identifying expanded T cells in peripheral blood. Only in-frame clones appear in the TCRdb table, and some are missing; sequencing was by immunoSEQ multiplex PCR. Of 80,000 to 90,000 clones in the sample, around 85% were seen once. This CDR3 region has 14 residues. CDR1 and CDR2 (germline): SQVTM, ANQGSEA. V trimming: 2 bases; J trimming: 1 base; junction bases outside the gene matches: 3. Healthy donors had no documented immune events, such as infections, while sampled. This sequence was found in a person aged 18 to 70 in good health. The chain employs TRBV29-1 and TRBJ2-3, with 7 bases lining up with TRBD1. The sequencing sample was made of blood. The CDR3 sequence: CSVERTGGTDTQYF. DNA of the CDR3: TGCAGCGTTGAACGCACAGGGGGCACAGATACGCAGTATTTT.